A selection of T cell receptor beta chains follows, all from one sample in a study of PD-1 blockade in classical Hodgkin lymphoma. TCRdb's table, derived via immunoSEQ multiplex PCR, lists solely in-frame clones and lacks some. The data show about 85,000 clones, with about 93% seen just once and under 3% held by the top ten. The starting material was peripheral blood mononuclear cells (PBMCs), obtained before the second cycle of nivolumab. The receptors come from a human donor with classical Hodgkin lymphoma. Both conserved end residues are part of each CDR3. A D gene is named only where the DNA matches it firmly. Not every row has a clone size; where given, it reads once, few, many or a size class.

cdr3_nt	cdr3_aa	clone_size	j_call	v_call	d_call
TGTGCCAGCAGTCCAGGGACAGGGTCTCAGCCCCAGCATTTT	CASSPGTGSQPQHF	NA	TRBJ1-5	TRBV27	TRBD1
TGCGCCAGCAGTCCTAGCGGGAGGCCCTACGAGCAGTACTTC	CASSPSGRPYEQYF	once	TRBJ2-7	TRBV10-1	TRBD2
TGTGCCAGCAGTCTATATTCACCCCTCCACTTT	CASSLYSPLHF	NA	TRBJ1-6	TRBV2	NA
TGTGCAAGGAGTCGAGTCGAGGCAGATACGCAGTATTTT	CARSRVEADTQYF	NA	TRBJ2-3	TRBV12-2	NA
TGTGCCAGCAGCTCGGACAGGGGCCTGAACACTGAAGCTTTCTTT	CASSSDRGLNTEAFF	NA	TRBJ1-1	TRBV7-9	TRBD1
TGTGCCAGCCGGTCAGGGAAGCCCGCGGCCAAAAACATTCAGTACTTC	CASRSGKPAAKNIQYF	NA	TRBJ2-4	TRBV6-6	NA
TGCGCCAGCAGCTTGGGACAGGGCAGCTACGAGCAGTACTTC	CASSLGQGSYEQYF	NA	TRBJ2-7	TRBV5-1	TRBD1
TGCGCCAGCAGCCCCCATGGGCTAGCGGGAGGGCTGGCCGGGGAGCTGTTTTTT	CASSPHGLAGGLAGELFF	NA	TRBJ2-2	TRBV5-1	TRBD2
TGTGCCATCCAAGCCGGGACAGGGGTGAACATTCAGTACTTC	CAIQAGTGVNIQYF	NA	TRBJ2-4	TRBV28	TRBD1
TGTGCCAGCAGTCTTAGCGGGAGTTACAATGAGCAGTTCTTC	CASSLSGSYNEQFF	NA	TRBJ2-1	TRBV6-1	TRBD2
TGTGCCAGCAGTCCCGGACAGGGGGCTGTCAAAAACATTCAGTACTTC	CASSPGQGAVKNIQYF	NA	TRBJ2-4	TRBV28	TRBD1
TGTGCCAGCTCACCAATGAAGGGGAGCTCCTACGAGCAGTACTTC	CASSPMKGSSYEQYF	NA	TRBJ2-7	TRBV18	NA
TGCGCCAGCAGCTTGGTGATCCGACAGGGGATAAATGAGCAGTTCTTC	CASSLVIRQGINEQFF	NA	TRBJ2-1	TRBV5-1	TRBD1
TGTGCCAGCAGCTTACGAACCGGGCTAGCGGCAGACACAGATACGCAGTATTTT	CASSLRTGLAADTDTQYF	NA	TRBJ2-3	TRBV11-1	TRBD2
TGTGCCAGCGGGGCTAGCGTCCGTGAGCAGTTCTTC	CASGASVREQFF	NA	TRBJ2-1	TRBV6-5	NA
TGTGCCAGCAGCTTAGCGATGGCACGGGGACAAGAGACCCAGTACTTC	CASSLAMARGQETQYF	once	TRBJ2-5	TRBV7-9	NA
TGTGCCAGCAGTGACCGCCCGCCAGCGGGGGGGGACACCATATATTTT	CASSDRPPAGGDTIYF	NA	TRBJ1-3	TRBV6-1	NA
TGCGCCAGCAGCTTGCAAGGACAGGTTTACCACGAGCAGTACTTC	CASSLQGQVYHEQYF	NA	TRBJ2-7	TRBV5-1	TRBD1
TGTGCCAGCAGCTTAGGGGGGTTGGGGCAGGGGTTCACTGAAGCTTTCTTT	CASSLGGLGQGFTEAFF	NA	TRBJ1-1	TRBV7-6	NA
TGTGCCAGCAGGGGGCCAGGGGGTGCGACCCAGTACTTC	CASRGPGGATQYF	NA	TRBJ2-5	TRBV28	TRBD1
TGTGCCAGCTTCCGACGGAGTTCCTACAATGAGCAGTTCTTC	CASFRRSSYNEQFF	NA	TRBJ2-1	TRBV27	NA
TGCGCCAGCAGCTCCTCCGGGACAGGGGTCTACGAGCAGTACTTC	CASSSSGTGVYEQYF	NA	TRBJ2-7	TRBV5-1	TRBD1
TGTGCCAGCCGCCGGTACCCTGATGAAAAACTGTTTTTT	CASRRYPDEKLFF	NA	TRBJ1-4	TRBV27	NA
TGTGCCAGCAGTGAGACGACAGTTAGACAGAACAATGAGCAGTTCTTC	CASSETTVRQNNEQFF	NA	TRBJ2-1	TRBV2	NA
TGTGCCAGCAGTCCCCCGCGGGTGGGGCAGTATTTT	CASSPPRVGQYF	NA	TRBJ2-3	TRBV7-9	NA
TGTGCCAGCTCGGCCGGATTAGGACAGGATGGAAACACCATATATTTT	CASSAGLGQDGNTIYF	NA	TRBJ1-3	TRBV18	TRBD1
TGTGCCAGCAGCTTAGTAGGGGGGAGGGACTCGGAGACCCAGTACTTC	CASSLVGGRDSETQYF	NA	TRBJ2-5	TRBV11-2	NA
TGCAGCGCGGACAGATTCGCGGAGACCCAGTACTTC	CSADRFAETQYF	few	TRBJ2-5	TRBV29-1	NA
TGCGCCAGCAGAACCGGGACGGACTACAATCAGCCCCAGCATTTT	CASRTGTDYNQPQHF	once	TRBJ1-5	TRBV5-1	NA
TGTGCCATCAGTGAGTTCAGACAGGCTGTCGATGAAAAACTGTTTTTT	CAISEFRQAVDEKLFF	NA	TRBJ1-4	TRBV10-3	NA
TGTGCCAGCAGCCCCGGGACTACAACCAATGAAGAGACCCAGTACTTC	CASSPGTTTNEETQYF	NA	TRBJ2-5	TRBV4-2	TRBD2
TGTGCCAGCAGCTTAAACTTAGTCGCCGGGGAGCTGTTTTTT	CASSLNLVAGELFF	once	TRBJ2-2	TRBV5-6	NA
TGTGCCAGCAGCGGTGTCGGACCGAACTATGGCTACACCTTC	CASSGVGPNYGYTF	once	TRBJ1-2	TRBV9	NA
TGTGCCAGTAGAAAGGGAGGGGGACTTATGAACACTGAAGCTTTCTTT	CASRKGGGLMNTEAFF	NA	TRBJ1-1	TRBV19	NA
TGCAGCGTTGGGGAAAGCGGGAGGATCCATTACGAGCAGTACTTC	CSVGESGRIHYEQYF	NA	TRBJ2-7	TRBV29-1	TRBD2
TGCGCCAGCAGTGAGTCCTTATCTGGGGCCAACGTCCTGACTTTC	CASSESLSGANVLTF	NA	TRBJ2-6	TRBV10-1	NA
TGTGCCAGCAGCTTCGGCACCTATGGCTACACCTTC	CASSFGTYGYTF	NA	TRBJ1-2	TRBV5-6	NA
TGTGCCAGCAGTTACTCGACGGTGGGCGGGAATGGCTACACCTTC	CASSYSTVGGNGYTF	NA	TRBJ1-2	TRBV6-5	NA
TGTGCCAGTAGTACGTCAACAGGACCAAACACTGAAGCTTTCTTT	CASSTSTGPNTEAFF	NA	TRBJ1-1	TRBV19	NA
TGTGCCAGTAGTACTACAGGGACCGTTGGGGATGGCTACACCTTC	CASSTTGTVGDGYTF	once	TRBJ1-2	TRBV19	NA
TGTGCCAGCAGCGTAGCTCTGGGGGGCTACACCTTC	CASSVALGGYTF	NA	TRBJ1-2	TRBV9	NA
TGCGCCAGCAGCCTAACCGGGACTAGCGTAAGTGAGCAGTTCTTC	CASSLTGTSVSEQFF	once	TRBJ2-1	TRBV4-1	TRBD2
TGCGCCAGCAGCCAGGGACTAGCGGGGGACAATGAGCAGTTCTTC	CASSQGLAGDNEQFF	once	TRBJ2-1	TRBV5-1	TRBD2
TGTGCCAGCAGCGTATCCCAGGGGGGGGGAGCTCATAATGAAAAACTGTTTTTT	CASSVSQGGGAHNEKLFF	NA	TRBJ1-4	TRBV9	TRBD1
TGTGCCAGTAGTACCGGACCTCTCCTTGGCGCTGAAGCTTTCTTT	CASSTGPLLGAEAFF	NA	TRBJ1-1	TRBV19	NA
TGCGCCAGCAGCTTGGCCTCTCTCGACAGATCAGAGTTCTTC	CASSLASLDRSEFF	NA	TRBJ2-1	TRBV5-1	NA
TGCGCCAGCAGTGACCCCCACGGGTTCGATCAGCCCCAGCATTTT	CASSDPHGFDQPQHF	NA	TRBJ1-5	TRBV10-2	NA
TGTGCCAGCAGTGAAGTCTTAACAGGGAGGTGGTTAATGCGCGGCTACACCTTC	CASSEVLTGRWLMRGYTF	NA	TRBJ1-2	TRBV6-1	NA
TGTGCCAGCAGCGACTCTGTGAAAACAGGCCACGAGCAGTACTTC	CASSDSVKTGHEQYF	NA	TRBJ2-7	TRBV13	NA
TGTGCCTGCTCACAGGGACCAGGTCAAGAGACCCAGTACTTC	CACSQGPGQETQYF	NA	TRBJ2-5	TRBV30	NA
TGTGCCAGCAGCGCCGCGGACATGAACACTGAAGCTTTCTTT	CASSAADMNTEAFF	NA	TRBJ1-1	TRBV5-4	NA
TGCGCCAGCAGTGCCACCAGGGCGAACTATGGCTACACCTTC	CASSATRANYGYTF	NA	TRBJ1-2	TRBV10-2	NA
TGTGCCAGCAGCTTGGGCTCAGGGACCTACGAGCAGTACTTC	CASSLGSGTYEQYF	NA	TRBJ2-7	TRBV5-6	NA
TGTGCCAGCTCTCAGGGGTGGAGCTCCTACGAGCAGTACTTC	CASSQGWSSYEQYF	NA	TRBJ2-7	TRBV18	NA
TGTGCCAGCAGCTTAGCGACGGGGTCATACAATGAGCAGTTCTTC	CASSLATGSYNEQFF	NA	TRBJ2-1	TRBV7-2	NA